Sequencing of this TCR beta chain was carried out in a study of cytomegalovirus exposure and HLA in healthy donors. Primers for the PCR totalled 60 Vbeta and 13 Jbeta. Method: immunoSEQ multiplex PCR; TCRdb's copy keeps in-frame clones and lacks some. The sample lists fewer than 300,000 clones; about nine tenths were seen once. The CDR3 is made up of 14 amino acids. Trimming removed 5 bases at V and 5 bases at J, with 12 bases between. Germline V CDR1 and CDR2: SGHTA, FQGTGA. This clone was counted a single time. J is TRBJ2-2 and V is TRBV7-3; TRBD2 is a possible D gene (6 bases). Input material: PBMCs. This receptor was taken from a middle-aged man in good health and CMV-seropositive. CDR3 sequence reads: CASSATEGTGELFF. The CDR3 DNA follows: TGTGCCAGCAGCGCAACGGAGGGAACCGGGGAGCTGTTTTTT. The variable domain in full, with the rest retrieved from reference TRBV7-3 and TRBJ2-2, is GAGVSQTPSNKVTEKGKYVELRCDPISGHTALYWYRQSLGQGPEFLIYFQGTGAADDSGLPNDRFFAVRPEGSVSTLKIQRTERGDSAVYLCASSATEGTGELFFGEGSRLTVL.